One T cell receptor (beta chain) is described in this entry. Its antigen is currently unknown. The sample belongs to a study of cytomegalovirus exposure and HLA in healthy donors. For the study at large: Unique TCRs numbering around 85 million, obtained from HLA-typed donors, made up an early data release. Within the Caucasian-associated ancestry cluster were more than 75% of the approximately 400 genotyped donors. Notes on the study in general: A cluster of highly shared sequence variants was likely a sequencing artifact. In vitro work confirmed that three CMV-associated chains recognize CMV antigens.

The PCR contained 60 Vbeta and 13 Jbeta primers. The table came from immunoSEQ multiplex PCR; TCRdb's copy has only in-frame clones and leaves some out. Here the sample spans about 89,000 clones, roughly 85% being singletons. Sequenced: PBMCs. The receptor comes from a man between 40 and 49 years old in good health and CMV-seropositive.

The CDR3: CASRDSGQPSQYF. CDR3 nucleotide sequence: TGTGCCAGCAGAGACTCGGGACAGCCCTCCCAGTACTTC. The chain couples TRBV27 to TRBJ2-7; 7 nucleotides agree with TRBD1. V was pared by 6 bases and J by 10 bases, with 12 bases of the junction left unmatched. The length of the CDR3 is 13 residues. Germline V CDR1 and CDR2: MNHEY, SMNVEV (reference sequence).